This T cell receptor (beta chain) was retrieved from a study of technical replicates of blood from a few donors. CDR3 length: 17 amino acids. V shed 3 bases and J 2 bases; nucleotides not matched to a gene: 6. Germline CDR1 SGHNT, CDR2 YENEEA. Sequencing used immunoSEQ multiplex PCR; TCRdb keeps in-frame clones, though not all of them. The data hold fewer than 80,000 clones, with roughly 90% observed a single time. Sequencing was performed on PBMCs. The receptor comes from a human donor in good health. Some clones in this sample may be carry-over from other donors' samples. This sequence joins TRBV11-3 and TRBJ2-3, with 12 positions matching TRBD2. The CDR3 protein is CASSLGGLAGNTDTQYF. CDR3 nucleotides: TGTGCCAGCAGCTTGGGAGGACTAGCGGGGAACACAGATACGCAGTATTTT.